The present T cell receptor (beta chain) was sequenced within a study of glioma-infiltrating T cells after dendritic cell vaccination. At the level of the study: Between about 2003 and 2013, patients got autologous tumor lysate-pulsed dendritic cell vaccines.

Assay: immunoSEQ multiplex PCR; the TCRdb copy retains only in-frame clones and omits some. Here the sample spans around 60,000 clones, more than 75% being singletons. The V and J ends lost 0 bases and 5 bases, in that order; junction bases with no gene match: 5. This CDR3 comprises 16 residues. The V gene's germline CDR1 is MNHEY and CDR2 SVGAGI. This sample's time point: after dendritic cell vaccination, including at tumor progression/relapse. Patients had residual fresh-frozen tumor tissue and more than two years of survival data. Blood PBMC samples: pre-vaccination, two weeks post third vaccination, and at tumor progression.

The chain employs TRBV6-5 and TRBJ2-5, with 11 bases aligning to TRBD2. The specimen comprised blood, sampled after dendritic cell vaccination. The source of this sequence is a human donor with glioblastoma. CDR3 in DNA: TGTGCCAGCAGTTACTCCCTTTTAGCGGGGGGGGAGACCCAGTACTTC. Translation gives CASSYSLLAGGETQYF.